Following are 6 T cell receptor beta chains from one sample sequenced in a study of T-cell reconstitution after alpha-beta-depleted transplantation in children. Molecular barcoding with unique molecular identifiers was used for the TCRbeta library. Each CDR3 protein gets one entry after TCRdb re-called the PCR reads with MiXCR. The sample lists 640,000 or so distinct CDR3 sequences, over 15% seen once, with 0.85% to 1.3% in the top ten. The sequencing used PBMCs from the stem cell graft donor, collected from the stem cell graft. Receptors originate from a human donor who donated a stem cell graft to a child with acute myeloid leukemia.

This clonotype was detected many times. The chain joins TRBV13 to TRBJ1-1; D is undetermined. Between the trimmed V and J ends, which lost 4 bases and 5 bases, there was a span of 14 bases. The germline V gene encodes CDR1 PRHDT and CDR2 FYEKMQ (reference sequence). The CDR3 spans 14 residues. CDR3 sequence: CASSSGSGKTEAFF. CDR3 bases: TGTGCCAGCAGCTCAGGATCCGGAAAGACTGAAGCTTTCTTT.

The V call is TRBV5-1, the J call TRBJ2-2; D gene unclear. The CDR3 sequence is 13 residues long. V gave up 4 bases and J gave up 8 bases, with 12 bases separating them. CDR1 and CDR2 (germline): SGHRS, YFSETQ. CDR3 in DNA: TGCGCCAGCAGCCCTGACCGGGCAGGGGAGCTGTTTTTT. It encodes CASSPDRAGELFF.

CDR3 residues: CASSMGYSGELFF. CDR3 bases: TGCGCCAGCAGCATGGGTTATTCCGGGGAGCTGTTTTTT. The chain has TRBV5-1 and TRBJ2-2; no reliable D call. V was trimmed by 4 bases and J by 6 bases, leaving 10 bases between them. The CDR3 totals 13 residues. Germline lookup yields CDR1 SGHRS and CDR2 YFSETQ.

A few counts support this clonotype. V usage is TRBV6-2 or TRBV6-3 and J usage is TRBJ2-7, with 7 bases identical to TRBD1. The junction had 3 bases not matched to a gene; V was cut back by 8 bases and J by 2 bases. Germline CDR1 is MNHEY and CDR2 is SVGEGT. The CDR3 sequence is 12 residues long. CDR3 sequence: CASRDSPYEQYF. CDR3 DNA: TGTGCCAGCCGGGACAGTCCCTACGAGCAGTACTTC.

The chain joins TRBV4-3 to TRBJ1-6, with D tentatively TRBD1 (6 bases). With 4 bases removed from V and 6 bases from J, the gap between germline ends came to 13 bases. CDR1 and CDR2 from the germline V gene are LGHNA and YSLEER. CDR3 length: 15 residues. In DNA, the CDR3 is TGCGCCAGCAGCCTGTGGGGACATCTTAATTCACCCCTCCACTTT. It codes for CASSLWGHLNSPLHF.

This clonotype was found a few times. The chain carries TRBV20-1 and TRBJ2-2; possible D gene TRBD1, 6 bases. The CDR3 extends over 13 amino acids. Trimming left V 4 bases short and J 1 base short, with 7 bases between. Germline V CDR1 and CDR2: DFQATT, SNEGSKA (reference sequence). The CDR3 protein is CSAKTGNTGELFF. The CDR3 DNA is TGCAGTGCTAAGACAGGGAACACCGGGGAGCTGTTTTTT.